This T cell receptor beta chain was sequenced in a study of Ad26.COV2.S vaccination and SARS-CoV-2 variants. Clones were read by immunoSEQ multiplex PCR, and TCRdb kept only the in-frame ones, dropping some. Of about 680,000 clones listed, 80% to 90% are singletons. Study results and limitations: Analyses of TCR breadth and depth may have underestimated total T cell responses.

On this clone itself: Its antigen is currently unknown.

Specified treatment: around 19 received Ad26.COV2.S at low or high dose, single or two shots; about 5 received placebo; per-sample allocation not given. After the first vaccine or placebo injection, samples were drawn on day 63. The germline V gene encodes CDR1 SGHVS and CDR2 FQNEAQ. The CDR3 extends over 13 amino acids. V dropped 1 base and J dropped 6 bases, with 7 bases sitting between them. V gene TRBV7-8 combines with J gene TRBJ2-1; D remains unclear. This specimen was peripheral blood, taken in a trial of Ad26.COV2.S vaccine versus placebo. This receptor was obtained from a person between 18 and 65 years old who received the Ad26.COV2.S COVID-19 vaccine or a placebo. In DNA, the CDR3 is TGTGCCAGCAGCTTAGGAGGAGCCAATGAGCAGTTCTTC. Translation: CASSLGGANEQFF.